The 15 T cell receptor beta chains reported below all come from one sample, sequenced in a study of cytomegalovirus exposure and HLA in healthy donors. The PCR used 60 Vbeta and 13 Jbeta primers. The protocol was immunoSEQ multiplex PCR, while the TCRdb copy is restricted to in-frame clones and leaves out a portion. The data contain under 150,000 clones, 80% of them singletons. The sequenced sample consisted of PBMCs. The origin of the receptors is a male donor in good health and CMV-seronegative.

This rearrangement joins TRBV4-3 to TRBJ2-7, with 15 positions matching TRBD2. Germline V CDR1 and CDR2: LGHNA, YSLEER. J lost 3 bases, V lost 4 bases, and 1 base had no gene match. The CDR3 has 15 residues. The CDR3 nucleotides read TGCGCCAGCAGCCCGGGACTAGCGGGGGGCTACGAGCAGTACTTC. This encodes CASSPGLAGGYEQYF.

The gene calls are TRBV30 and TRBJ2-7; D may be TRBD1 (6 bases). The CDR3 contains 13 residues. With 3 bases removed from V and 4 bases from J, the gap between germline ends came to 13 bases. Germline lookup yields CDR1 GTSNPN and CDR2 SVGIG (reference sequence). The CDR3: CAWSADRGYEQYF. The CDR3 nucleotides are TGTGCCTGGAGCGCGGACAGAGGGTACGAGCAGTACTTC.

As DNA, the CDR3 is TGTGCCAGCACCTCGGGACAGGGTGGAGATGAAAAACTGTTTTTT. Its translation is CASTSGQGGDEKLFF. The chain links TRBV16 to TRBJ1-4; TRBD1 matches 9 bases. Germline-derived CDR1 and CDR2 are KGHSY and FQNENV. After removal of 7 bases from V and 6 bases from J, the junction contained 9 bases not matched to a gene. This CDR3 is built from 15 residues.

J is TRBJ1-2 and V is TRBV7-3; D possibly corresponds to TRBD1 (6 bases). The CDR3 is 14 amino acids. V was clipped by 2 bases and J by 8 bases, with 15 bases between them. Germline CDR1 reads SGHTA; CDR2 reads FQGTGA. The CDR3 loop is CASSLGAGDHGYTF. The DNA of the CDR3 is TGTGCCAGCAGCTTAGGAGCAGGGGATCACGGCTACACCTTC. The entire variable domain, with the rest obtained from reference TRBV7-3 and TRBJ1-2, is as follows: GAGVSQTPSNKVTEKGKYVELRCDPISGHTALYWYRQSLGQGPEFLIYFQGTGAADDSGLPNDRFFAVRPEGSVSTLKIQRTERGDSAVYLCASSLGAGDHGYTFGSGTRLTVV.

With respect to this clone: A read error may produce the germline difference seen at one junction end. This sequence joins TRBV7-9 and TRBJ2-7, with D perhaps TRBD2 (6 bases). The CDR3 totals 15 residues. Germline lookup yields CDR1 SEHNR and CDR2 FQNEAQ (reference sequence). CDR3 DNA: TGTTCCAGCAGCTTTGGTACGGGAGTCGGGTACGAGCAGTACTTC. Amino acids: CSSSFGTGVGYEQYF.

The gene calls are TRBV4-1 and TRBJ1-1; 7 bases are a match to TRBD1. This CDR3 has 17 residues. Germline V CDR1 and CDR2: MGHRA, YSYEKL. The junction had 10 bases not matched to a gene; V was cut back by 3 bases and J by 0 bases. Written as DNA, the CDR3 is TGCGCCAGCAGCCACCCCATGCAGGGGGGCATGAACACTGAAGCTTTCTTT. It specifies CASSHPMQGGMNTEAFF.

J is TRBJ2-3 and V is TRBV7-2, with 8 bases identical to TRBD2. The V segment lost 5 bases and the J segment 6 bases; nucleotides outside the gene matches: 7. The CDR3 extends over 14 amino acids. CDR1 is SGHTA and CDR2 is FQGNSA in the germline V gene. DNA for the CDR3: TGTGCCAGCAGCCCCGGGACTAGTGGGGATACGCAGTATTTT. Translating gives CASSPGTSGDTQYF.

The CDR3 reads CASSADRGGGYTF. The DNA for the CDR3 is TGTGCCAGTAGTGCGGACAGGGGAGGTGGCTACACCTTC. This chain connects TRBV19 to TRBJ1-2; the match to TRBD1 covers 9 bases. Germline V gene sequence: CDR1 LNHDA, CDR2 SQIVND (reference sequence). The CDR3 is made up of 13 amino acids. V dropped 5 bases and J dropped 7; count of bases not matched to a gene: 5.

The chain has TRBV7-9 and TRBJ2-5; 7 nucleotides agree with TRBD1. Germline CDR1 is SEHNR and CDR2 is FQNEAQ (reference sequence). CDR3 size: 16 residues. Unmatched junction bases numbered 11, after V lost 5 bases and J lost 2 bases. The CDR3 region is CASSPEGATSQETQYF. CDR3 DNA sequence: TGTGCCAGCAGCCCTGAGGGGGCTACGTCTCAAGAGACCCAGTACTTC.

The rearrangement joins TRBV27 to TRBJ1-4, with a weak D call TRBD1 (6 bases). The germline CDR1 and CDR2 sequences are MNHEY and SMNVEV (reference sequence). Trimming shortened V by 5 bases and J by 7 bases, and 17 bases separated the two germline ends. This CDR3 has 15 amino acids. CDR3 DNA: TGTGCCAGCAGTCCCCGACAGGATGGGAGTGAAAAACTGTTTTTT. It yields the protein CASSPRQDGSEKLFF.

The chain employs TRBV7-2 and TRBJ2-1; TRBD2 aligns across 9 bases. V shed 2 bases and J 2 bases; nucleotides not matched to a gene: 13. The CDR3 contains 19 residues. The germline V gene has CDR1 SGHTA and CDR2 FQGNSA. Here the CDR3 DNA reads TGTGCCAGCAGCTTAATGGGCGGGAGGGCCGTGGTAGCCTACAATGAGCAGTTCTTC. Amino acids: CASSLMGGRAVVAYNEQFF.

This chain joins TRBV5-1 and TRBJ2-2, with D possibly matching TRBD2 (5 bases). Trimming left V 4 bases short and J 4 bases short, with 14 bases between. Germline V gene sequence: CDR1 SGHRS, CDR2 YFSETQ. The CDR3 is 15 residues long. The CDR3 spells CASSTGLAPTGELFF. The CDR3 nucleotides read TGCGCCAGCAGCACGGGCCTAGCCCCCACCGGGGAGCTGTTTTTT.

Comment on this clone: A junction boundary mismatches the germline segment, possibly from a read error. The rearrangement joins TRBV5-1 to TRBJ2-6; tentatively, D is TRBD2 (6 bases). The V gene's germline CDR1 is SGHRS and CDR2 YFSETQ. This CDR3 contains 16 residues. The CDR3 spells CASSGPGVFGANGLTF. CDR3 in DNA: TGCGCCAGCAGCGGGCCGGGGGTGTTTGGGGCCAACGGCCTGACTTTC.

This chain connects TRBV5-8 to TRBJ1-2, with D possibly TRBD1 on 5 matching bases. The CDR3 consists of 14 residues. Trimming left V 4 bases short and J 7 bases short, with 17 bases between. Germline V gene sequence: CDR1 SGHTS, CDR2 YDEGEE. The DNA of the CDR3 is TGTGCCAGCAGCGCCGGACAATTCTCGGGTGGCTACACCTTC. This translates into CASSAGQFSGGYTF.

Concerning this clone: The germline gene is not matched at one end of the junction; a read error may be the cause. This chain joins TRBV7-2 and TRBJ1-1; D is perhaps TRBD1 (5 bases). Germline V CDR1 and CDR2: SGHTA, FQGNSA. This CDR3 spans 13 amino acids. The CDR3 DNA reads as TGTGCCAACAGCCGGGACTGGGGTGAGGTAGCTTTCTTT. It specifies CANSRDWGEVAFF.